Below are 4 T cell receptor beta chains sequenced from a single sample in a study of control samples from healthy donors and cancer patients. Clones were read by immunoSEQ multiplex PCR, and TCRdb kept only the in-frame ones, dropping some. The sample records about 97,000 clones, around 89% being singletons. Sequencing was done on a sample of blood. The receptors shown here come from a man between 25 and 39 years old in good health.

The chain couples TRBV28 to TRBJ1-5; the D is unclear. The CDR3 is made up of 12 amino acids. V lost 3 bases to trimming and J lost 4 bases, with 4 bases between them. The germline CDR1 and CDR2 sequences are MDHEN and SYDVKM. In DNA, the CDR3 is TGTGCCAGCAGTTTCGGAAATCAGCCCCAGCATTTT. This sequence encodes CASSFGNQPQHF.

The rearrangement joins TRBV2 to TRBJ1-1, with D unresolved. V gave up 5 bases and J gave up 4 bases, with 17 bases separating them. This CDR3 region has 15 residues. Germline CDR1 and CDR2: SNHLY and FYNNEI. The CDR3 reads CASSILMGTGTEAFF. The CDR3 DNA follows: TGTGCCAGCAGTATCCTGATGGGTACCGGCACTGAAGCTTTCTTT.

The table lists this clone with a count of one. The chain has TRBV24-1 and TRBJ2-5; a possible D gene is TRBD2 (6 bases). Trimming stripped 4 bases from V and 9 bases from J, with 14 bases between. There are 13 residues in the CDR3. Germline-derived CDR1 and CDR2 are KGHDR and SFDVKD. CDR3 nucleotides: TGTGCCACCAGTGAGGCGGGGACTCGGGCCCAGTACTTC. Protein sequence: CATSEAGTRAQYF.

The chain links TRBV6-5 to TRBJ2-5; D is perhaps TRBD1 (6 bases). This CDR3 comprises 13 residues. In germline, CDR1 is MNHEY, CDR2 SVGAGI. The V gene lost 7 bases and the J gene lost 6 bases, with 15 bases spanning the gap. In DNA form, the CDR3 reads TGTGCCAGCACCCAGACAGGAGTGAAGACCCAGTACTTC. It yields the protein CASTQTGVKTQYF.